This T cell receptor beta chain originates from a study of T cells after yellow fever vaccination. The ends lost 8 bases at V and 1 base at J; junction bases unmatched: 12. Germline values: CDR1 MNHNS, CDR2 SASEGT. The CDR3 spans 17 residues. TCR cDNA was made by 5'RACE template switching, adding a universal primer site and UMIs. TCRdb called the 5' RACE reads again in MiXCR, with one record for every CDR3 protein. The data contain 550,000 to 750,000 distinct CDR3 sequences, less than 15% of them seen just once; the ten biggest clones take up around an eighth. Study-wide results and caveats: In post-booster samples, most primary-vaccination clones reappeared (roughly 96% CD4, roughly 90% CD8). High-abundance clonotypes from the bulk population could contaminate FACS-sorted repertoires.

This clonotype was detected a few times. Its antigen is currently unknown. The specimen comprised PBMCs, sampled on the day of the yellow fever booster vaccination. This TCR was recovered from a man younger than 45 who received the YFV17D yellow fever vaccine. V is TRBV6-1 and J is TRBJ2-2; 8 bases match TRBD2. Here the CDR3 reads CASLGSGDRKNTGELFF. CDR3 DNA sequence: TGTGCCAGCCTGGGTAGCGGGGACCGAAAGAACACCGGGGAGCTGTTTTTT.